The sequence of this T cell receptor beta chain was determined in a study of a mutant IDH1 vaccine in newly diagnosed glioma. At the level of the study: Treated patients, approximately 60% male and about 38% female, averaged approximately 40 years of age. Most patients had received both radiotherapy and temozolomide, the prior options being radiotherapy, temozolomide, or both.

Specified time point: baseline, week 1 (first vaccination visit). Treatment meaning: pre-vaccination baseline after standard-of-care therapy. Every donor had a new WHO grade 3 or 4 astrocytoma that was IDH1-mutant, with loss of nuclear ATRX. V was clipped by 4 bases and J by 5 bases; unmatched bases: 4. Per germline, CDR1 SGDLS and CDR2 YYNGEE. The CDR3 has 15 amino acids. The data were produced by immunoSEQ multiplex PCR, yet TCRdb's version contains in-frame clones alone and is incomplete. The sample has fewer than 50,000 clones; around 80% are singletons. This chain connects TRBV9 to TRBJ1-4; TRBD1 matches 11 bases. The sequences come from PBMCs, collected from a glioma patient treated with radiotherapy, temozolomide or both. The sequence came from a man between 35 and 55 years old with glioma. Some clones in this sample may be carry-over from other donors' samples. This CDR3 reads CASSPRTGGNEKLFF. The CDR3 DNA reads as TGTGCCAGCAGCCCCCGGACAGGGGGCAATGAAAAACTGTTTTTT.